These T cell receptor beta chains were read from a single sample in a study of T cell responses to AZD1222 COVID-19 vaccine. Measured with immunoSEQ multiplex PCR; TCRdb has only the in-frame clones, and not every one. The table records some 120,000 clones, about 82% of them present only once. This specimen consisted of peripheral blood, obtained on day 0 of AZD1222 vaccination. These receptor sequences come from an adult in good health. Each CDR3 is given with its conserved first and last residue. Each record gives: clone size, J gene, D gene, V gene, CDR3 DNA, CDR3 protein. A D gene is named only where the DNA matches it firmly. Only part of the rows carry a size: once, few, many, or a class if the clone is expanded.

.	TRBJ2-3	TRBD2	TRBV19	TGTGCCAGCGAGGGACTAGCAAGAGATACGCAGTATTTT	CASEGLARDTQYF
few	TRBJ2-1	TRBD2	TRBV13	TGTGCCAGCACCCCCCCTAGCGGCTCCTACAATGAGCAGTTCTTC	CASTPPSGSYNEQFF
.	TRBJ2-7	.	TRBV12-3/TRBV12-4	TGTGCCAGCAGTCCCGGACCTGCCGAGCAGTACTTC	CASSPGPAEQYF
.	TRBJ1-6	.	TRBV19	TGTGCCAGTAGTATAACGGAGGACGGCGCAATCCACTTT	CASSITEDGAIHF
.	TRBJ1-5	.	TRBV19	TGTGCCAGTAGTATAGAAAACAGATTCAATCAGCCCCAGCATTTT	CASSIENRFNQPQHF
.	TRBJ2-5	.	TRBV7-6	TGTGCCAGCAGCTTGCAGGGGAACGCCCCGGAGACCCAGTACTTC	CASSLQGNAPETQYF
.	TRBJ1-4	.	TRBV29-1	TGCAGCGTTGTGCAGGGGATGGGTGAAAAACTGTTTTTT	CSVVQGMGEKLFF
.	TRBJ2-4	.	TRBV5-1	TGCGCCAGCAGCTTGCAGGGTCTTGGGAACATTCAGTACTTC	CASSLQGLGNIQYF
.	TRBJ2-7	TRBD1	TRBV10-3	TGTGCCATCAGTGAGTCCGGGGCAGGGGGCGACTACGAGCAGTACTTC	CAISESGAGGDYEQYF
.	TRBJ1-1	.	TRBV18	TGTGCCAGCTCCCCCAATTCGGCAGGGGATGGTGAAGCTTTCTTT	CASSPNSAGDGEAFF
.	TRBJ1-4	TRBD1	TRBV19	TGTGCCAGTAGTGCGAAGACAGGGCCAACTAATGAAAAACTGTTTTTT	CASSAKTGPTNEKLFF
.	TRBJ1-1	.	TRBV18	TGTGCCAGCTCACCACCGGTACAGAACACTGAAGCTTTCTTT	CASSPPVQNTEAFF
few	TRBJ2-1	.	TRBV7-2	TGTGCCAGCAGCTTAGGAGACGCCTACGAAGAGCAGTTCTTC	CASSLGDAYEEQFF
.	TRBJ1-6	.	TRBV7-8	TGTGCCAGCAGCTTAGTTCTACAGGCTAATTCACCCCTCCACTTT	CASSLVLQANSPLHF